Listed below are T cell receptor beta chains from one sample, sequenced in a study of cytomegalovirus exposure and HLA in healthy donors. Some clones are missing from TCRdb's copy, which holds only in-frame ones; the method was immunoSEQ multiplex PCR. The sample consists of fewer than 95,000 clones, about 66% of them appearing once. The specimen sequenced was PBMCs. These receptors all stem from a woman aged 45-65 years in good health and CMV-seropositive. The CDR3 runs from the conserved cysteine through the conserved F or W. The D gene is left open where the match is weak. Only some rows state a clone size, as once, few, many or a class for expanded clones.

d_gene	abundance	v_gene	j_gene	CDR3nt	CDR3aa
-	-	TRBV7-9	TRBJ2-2	TGTTCCAGCAGCTTAGTTAACGGGGAGCTGTTTTTT	CSSSLVNGELFF
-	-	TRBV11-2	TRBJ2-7	TGTGCCAGCAGCTTGGGGCGATCTGGCTACGAGCAGTACTTC	CASSLGRSGYEQYF
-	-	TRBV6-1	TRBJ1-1	TGTGCCAGCAGTGAAGTCGGGACACACACTGAAGCTTTCTTT	CASSEVGTHTEAFF
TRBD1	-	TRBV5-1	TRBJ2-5	TGCGCCAGCAGCTTGGAGGTCAGGGGGCGAGAGACCCAGTACTTC	CASSLEVRGRETQYF
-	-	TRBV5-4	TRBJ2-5	TGTGCCAGCAGTTTTGCGGGGGCCCTCCAAGAGACCCAGTACTTC	CASSFAGALQETQYF
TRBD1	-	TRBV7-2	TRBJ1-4	TGTGCCAGCAGCCTTCATCCAGGGGGCACTAATGAAAAACTGTTTTTT	CASSLHPGGTNEKLFF
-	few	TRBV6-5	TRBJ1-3	TGTGCCAGCAGTTACTCGACCGGGACTGGAAACACCATATATTTT	CASSYSTGTGNTIYF
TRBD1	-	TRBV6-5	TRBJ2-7	TGTGCCAGCAGAATCGGGACAGGGGACCCCTTCGAGCAGTACTTC	CASRIGTGDPFEQYF
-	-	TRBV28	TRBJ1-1	TGTGCCAGCAGTTTCTATCCCTTAGGACAGATGAACACTGAAGCTTTCTTT	CASSFYPLGQMNTEAFF
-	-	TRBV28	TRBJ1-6	TGTGCCAGCAGTCCGCGACTCCTTAATTCACCCCTCCACTTT	CASSPRLLNSPLHF
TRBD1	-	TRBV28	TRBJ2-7	TGTGCCAGCACGAACAGGGGGAACTACGAGCAGTACTTC	CASTNRGNYEQYF
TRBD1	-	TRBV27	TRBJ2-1	TGTGCCAGCAGTCCGGGACAGGGAACAATCAATGAGCAGTTCTTC	CASSPGQGTINEQFF
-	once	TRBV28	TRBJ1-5	TGTGCCAGCCTGGGAGAATTTGGAATTCAGCCCCAGCATTTT	CASLGEFGIQPQHF
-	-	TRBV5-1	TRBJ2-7	TGCGCCAGCAGCCGCGAGTACTTC	CASSREYF
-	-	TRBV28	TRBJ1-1	TGTGCCAGCTTTAGTCGGGACACTGAAGCTTTCTTT	CASFSRDTEAFF